This T cell receptor (beta chain) is drawn from a study of T cell changes during pregnancy in multiple sclerosis. The trim removed 0 bases at V and 4 bases at J, leaving 2 bases unmatched. Germline V gene data show CDR1 as SGHKS and CDR2 as YYEKEE (reference sequence). The length of the CDR3 is 14 residues. Clones were read by immunoSEQ multiplex PCR, and TCRdb kept only the in-frame ones, dropping some. The table lists 29,000 or so clones, approximately 90% of them singletons. This clone appeared once. The TCR comes from a female donor with multiple sclerosis, enrolled in a pregnancy study. The input for sequencing was CD4+ T cells from peripheral blood mononuclear cells, taken in the first trimester of pregnancy. The chain carries TRBV5-5 and TRBJ1-2, with TRBD1 matching 8 bases. The CDR3 here is CASSLATGGYGYTF. The CDR3 DNA follows: TGTGCCAGCAGCTTGGCCACAGGGGGCTATGGCTACACCTTC.